The 4 T cell receptor beta chains presented below share a single source sample, sequenced in a study of beta chain features in type 1 diabetes (dated by TCRdb to the late 2010s). The protocol used for the library was the immunoSEQ multiplex PCR assay. The entire amount of isolated RNA was reverse transcribed using the High Capacity cDNA Reverse Transcription Kit, so the sequenced TCRB transcripts were expressed ones. Entries here come from immuneACCESS through TCRdb and include only in-frame sequences with V and J called. Some clones fail to appear in such tables; in the studies checked, an unresolved V gene covers under half of the shortfall, and the cause of the remainder is unknown. The sample table lists 150,000 to 190,000 clones, about 8.1% of them with a count of one. The top ten clonotypes cover less than 0.85% of the sample. Source material: central memory CD4+ T cells from blood. The receptors derive from a man aged 18 to 30 in good health.

This clone has a handful of counts. V and J are TRBV6-5 and TRBJ2-2; a possible D gene is TRBD2 (5 bases). Trimming removed 2 bases from V and 4 bases from J, with 14 bases in between. CDR1 and CDR2 from the germline V gene are MNHEY and SVGAGI. The CDR3 contains 16 residues. CDR3 amino acids: CASSYRPARGTGELFF. CDR3 nucleotides: TGTGCCAGCAGTTACCGGCCGGCCCGGGGCACCGGGGAGCTGTTTTTT.

This clone turned up a few times. V usage is TRBV6-5 and J usage is TRBJ1-2; 7 bases line up with TRBD1. Germline CDR1 MNHEY, CDR2 SVGAGI. CDR3 length: 11 amino acids. Unmatched junction bases numbered 2, after V lost 10 bases and J lost 3 bases. CDR3 nucleotides: TGTGCCACCGGGACAGACTATGGCTACACCTTC. It yields the protein CATGTDYGYTF.

The CDR3 DNA reads TGTGCCAGCTCACCAAAGCCAGGGCACTCTGGCAATGAGCAGTTCTTC. Protein product: CASSPKPGHSGNEQFF. The chain employs TRBV18 and TRBJ2-1, with D maybe TRBD1 (5 bases). The V end lost 2 bases, the J end lost 6 bases, and 17 bases lay between the germline ends. The CDR3 consists of 16 residues. Per the germline V gene, CDR1 is KGHSH and CDR2 is LQKENI.

This clone was seen more than once but under ten times. The chain carries TRBV19 and TRBJ2-3; TRBD2 aligns across 12 bases. The CDR3 is made up of 16 amino acids. Germline V gives CDR1 LNHDA, CDR2 SQIVND (reference sequence). V was clipped by 5 bases and J by 3 bases; unmatched bases: 6. CDR3 in amino acids: CASSPGLAGWTDTQYF. The CDR3 DNA follows: TGTGCCAGTAGTCCCGGACTAGCGGGATGGACAGATACGCAGTATTTT.